The 7 T cell receptor beta chains listed next were all sequenced from one sample in a study of CD8 T cells in Susac syndrome. RNA amounts of about 0.5 to 1 ug underwent reverse transcription with random hexamers. TCRdb re-analysed the immunoSEQ multiplex PCR reads in MiXCR, keeping a single row per CDR3 protein. The sample records 160,000 or so distinct CDR3 sequences, just over 90% being singletons. Sequenced: CD4+ T cells from PBMCs. These receptors were taken from a human donor in good health.

This sequence joins TRBV15 and TRBJ2-3; 9 nucleotides align to TRBD2. The CDR3 covers 16 residues. After removal of 5 bases from V and 5 bases from J, the junction contained 11 bases not matched to a gene. Germline CDR1 LNHNV, CDR2 YYDKDF (reference sequence). Written as DNA, the CDR3 is TGTGCCACCAGCTTCAGACTAGCGGCCTCCATAGATACGCAGTATTTT. It translates to CATSFRLAASIDTQYF.

The chain couples TRBV20-1 to TRBJ1-2; TRBD1 agrees at 10 bases. The germline gives CDR1 DFQATT, CDR2 SNEGSKA (reference sequence). The ends lost 3 bases at V and 8 bases at J; junction bases unmatched: 6. The CDR3 spans 13 residues. This CDR3 is CSARRDRGDGYTF. The DNA for the CDR3 is TGCAGTGCTAGGAGGGACAGGGGAGACGGCTACACCTTC.

The CDR3 DNA follows: TGTGCCAGTAGCATGGACAGGGGAGCCTACAATGAGCAGTTCTTC. Encoded protein: CASSMDRGAYNEQFF. The V gene is TRBV19, the J gene TRBJ2-1; 9 bases fit TRBD1. After removal of 6 bases from V and 2 bases from J, the junction contained 5 bases not matched to a gene. Germline V CDR1 and CDR2: LNHDA, SQIVND (reference sequence). This CDR3 has 15 residues.

CDR3 coding DNA: TGTGCCAGCAGTTTCCAGGGGAATCAGCCCCAGCATTTT. Translating it yields CASSFQGNQPQHF. V is TRBV6-2 or TRBV6-3 and J is TRBJ1-5, with a tentative D call TRBD1 (6 bases). Trimming removed 4 bases from V and 4 bases from J, with 8 bases in between. Germline lookup yields CDR1 MNHEY and CDR2 SVGEGT. This CDR3 comprises 13 residues.

A single count supports this clonotype. The V gene is TRBV5-6, the J gene TRBJ1-1, with no clear D. V shed 4 bases and J shed 5 bases, with 12 bases lying between them. The germline V gene has CDR1 SGHDT and CDR2 YYEEEE. This CDR3 region has 13 residues. The CDR3 loop reads CASSPRRITEAFF. The CDR3 DNA is TGTGCCAGCAGCCCTCGGAGAATAACTGAAGCTTTCTTT.

The rearrangement links TRBV3-1 to TRBJ1-6; 10 positions agree with TRBD1. This CDR3 is built from 14 residues. V lost 3 bases and J lost 10; bases outside the gene matches: 3. Germline lookup yields CDR1 LGHDT and CDR2 YNNKEL (reference sequence). CDR3 amino acids: CASSHGTGESPLHF. CDR3 bases: TGTGCCAGCAGCCACGGGACAGGGGAATCACCCCTCCACTTT.

V usage is TRBV25-1 and J usage is TRBJ2-7; TRBD2 aligns across 11 bases. CDR1 is MGHDK and CDR2 is SYGVNS in the germline V gene. The CDR3 spans 13 residues. J gave up 5 bases and V 9 bases, and 6 bases lay outside the gene matches. The CDR3 sequence is CASSTSGVNEQYF. The CDR3 DNA is TGTGCCAGTTCGACTAGCGGGGTCAACGAGCAGTACTTC.